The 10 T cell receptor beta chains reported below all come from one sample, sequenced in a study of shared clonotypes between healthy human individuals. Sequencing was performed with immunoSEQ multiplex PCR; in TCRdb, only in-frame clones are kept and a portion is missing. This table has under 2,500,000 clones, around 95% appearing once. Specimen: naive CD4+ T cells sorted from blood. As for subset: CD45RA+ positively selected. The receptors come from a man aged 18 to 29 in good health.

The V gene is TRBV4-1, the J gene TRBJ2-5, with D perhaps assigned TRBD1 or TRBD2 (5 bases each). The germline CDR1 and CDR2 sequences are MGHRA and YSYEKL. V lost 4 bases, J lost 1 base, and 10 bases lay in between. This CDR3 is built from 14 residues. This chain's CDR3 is CASSLPGTQETQYF. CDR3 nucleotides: TGCGCCAGCAGCCTACCGGGGACCCAAGAGACCCAGTACTTC.

This CDR3 is CAWRTMRGTGELFF. The CDR3 DNA reads as TGTGCCTGGAGGACCATGAGAGGTACCGGGGAGCTGTTTTTT. The rearrangement joins TRBV30 to TRBJ2-2; D call uncertain. The germline V and J ends were trimmed by 3 bases and 5 bases, with 13 bases remaining between them. The CDR3 has 14 residues. Germline V lookup: CDR1 GTSNPN, CDR2 SVGIG (reference sequence).

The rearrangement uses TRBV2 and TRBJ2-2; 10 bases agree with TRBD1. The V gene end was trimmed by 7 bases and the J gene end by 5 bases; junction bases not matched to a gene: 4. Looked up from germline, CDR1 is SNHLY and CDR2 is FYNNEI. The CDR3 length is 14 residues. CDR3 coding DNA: TGTGCCAGCATCGGACAGGGGGTAACCGGGGAGCTGTTTTTT. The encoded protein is CASIGQGVTGELFF.

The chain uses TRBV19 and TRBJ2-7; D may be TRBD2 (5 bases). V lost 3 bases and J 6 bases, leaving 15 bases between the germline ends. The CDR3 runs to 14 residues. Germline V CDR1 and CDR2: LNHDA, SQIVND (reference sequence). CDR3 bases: TGTGCCAGTAGTATTGAGGGTTGGTCGGGCGAGCAGTACTTC. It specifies CASSIEGWSGEQYF.

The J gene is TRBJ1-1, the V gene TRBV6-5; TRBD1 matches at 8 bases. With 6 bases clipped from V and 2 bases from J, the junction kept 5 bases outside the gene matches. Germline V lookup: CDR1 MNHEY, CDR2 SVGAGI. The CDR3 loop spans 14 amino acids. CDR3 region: CASSHGTGNTEAFF. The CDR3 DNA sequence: TGTGCCAGCAGCCACGGGACAGGAAACACTGAAGCTTTCTTT.

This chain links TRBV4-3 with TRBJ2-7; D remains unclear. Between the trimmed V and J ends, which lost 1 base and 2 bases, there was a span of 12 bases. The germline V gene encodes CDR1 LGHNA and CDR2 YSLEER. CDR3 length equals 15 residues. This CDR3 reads CASSQVANSPYEQYF. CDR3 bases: TGCGCCAGCAGCCAAGTTGCGAACAGCCCCTACGAGCAGTACTTC.

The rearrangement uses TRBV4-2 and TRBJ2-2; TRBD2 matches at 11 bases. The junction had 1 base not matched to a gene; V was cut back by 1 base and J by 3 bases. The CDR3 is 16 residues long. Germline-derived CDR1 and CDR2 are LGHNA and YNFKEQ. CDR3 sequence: CASSQGGLADTGELFF. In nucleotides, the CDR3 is TGTGCCAGCAGCCAAGGGGGACTAGCGGACACCGGGGAGCTGTTTTTT.

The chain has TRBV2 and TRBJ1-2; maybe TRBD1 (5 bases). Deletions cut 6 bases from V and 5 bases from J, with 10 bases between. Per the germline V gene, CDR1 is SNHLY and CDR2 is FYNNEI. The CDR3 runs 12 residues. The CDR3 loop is CASRDNSYGYTF. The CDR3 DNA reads TGTGCCAGCAGGGACAATTCTTATGGCTACACCTTC. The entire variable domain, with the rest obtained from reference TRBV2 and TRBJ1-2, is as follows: EPEVTQTPSHQVTQMGQEVILRCVPISNHLYFYWYRQILGQKVEFLVSFYNNEISEKSEIFDDQFSVERPDGSNFTLKIRSTKLEDSAMYFCASRDNSYGYTFGSGTRLTVV.

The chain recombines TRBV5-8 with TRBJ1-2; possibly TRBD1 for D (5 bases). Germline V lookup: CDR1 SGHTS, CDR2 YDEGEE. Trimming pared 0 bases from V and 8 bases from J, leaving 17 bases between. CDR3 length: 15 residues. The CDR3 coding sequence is TGTGCCAGCAGCTTGGGCTCCGACGGGGCACGCGGCTACACCTTC. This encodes CASSLGSDGARGYTF.

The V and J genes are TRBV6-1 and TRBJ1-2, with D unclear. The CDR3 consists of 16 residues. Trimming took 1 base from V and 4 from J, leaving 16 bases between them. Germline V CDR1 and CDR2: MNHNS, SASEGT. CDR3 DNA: TGTGCCAGCAGTGAAGGGTTTTATGGCGGTTCCTATGGCTACACCTTC. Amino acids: CASSEGFYGGSYGYTF.